This is a list of T cell receptor beta chains from one sample in a study of STAT5B mutations in CD4+ large granular lymphocyte leukemia. Produced via immunoSEQ multiplex PCR; TCRdb's table is partial and in-frame only. Found here are 40,000 to 45,000 clones, roughly 76% of them singletons; the top ten hold about 3.8%. Sequenced material: CD4+ T cells from blood buffy coats. The receptors shown here come from a human donor in good health. Both conserved end residues are part of each CDR3. The order of the fields is J gene, clone size, D gene, V gene, CDR3 DNA, CDR3 protein. A D gene is named only where the DNA matches it firmly. The listing skips clone size in some rows; elsewhere it reads once, few, many or a size class.

>TRBJ2-7|NA|NA|TRBV7-9
TGTGCCAGCAGCCTGATCGACGAGCAGTACTTC
CASSLIDEQYF
>TRBJ2-5|NA|NA|TRBV28
TGTGCCAGCAGTCCCGGAGACAGACAACAAGAGACCCAGTACTTC
CASSPGDRQQETQYF
>TRBJ1-5|NA|TRBD1|TRBV5-1
TGCGCCAGCAGCCCCGGACAGGGGAATCAGCCCCAGCATTTT
CASSPGQGNQPQHF
>TRBJ1-5|NA|NA|TRBV18
TGTGCCAGCTCACCACCGCAGATGGCTGGGCAGGGAGGCAATCAGCCCCAGCATTTT
CASSPPQMAGQGGNQPQHF
>TRBJ1-2|NA|TRBD1|TRBV6-6
TGTGCCAGCACCCCAGGGACAGCTGGGGGCTACACCTTC
CASTPGTAGGYTF
>TRBJ1-2|NA|NA|TRBV13
TGTGCCAGCAGCCACGGCTATGGCTACACCTTC
CASSHGYGYTF
>TRBJ1-3|once|NA|TRBV7-2
TGTGCCAGCAGCTTTGGATTTCCCTCTGGAAACACCATATATTTT
CASSFGFPSGNTIYF
>TRBJ2-5|NA|TRBD2|TRBV4-2
TGTGCCAGCAGCCAAGAGGGTAGCGGGGGCCCAGGGGAGACCCAGTACTTC
CASSQEGSGGPGETQYF
>TRBJ2-7|NA|NA|TRBV4-1
TGCGCCAGCAGCCTCCGCTCTCCGGGGCTAGGGTCCTACGAGCAGTACTTC
CASSLRSPGLGSYEQYF
>TRBJ2-6|NA|TRBD1|TRBV7-3
TGTGCCAGCAGCCCCCAATTTGTCGACAGGGATGGTTCTGGGGCCAACGTCCTGACTTTC
CASSPQFVDRDGSGANVLTF
>TRBJ1-1|NA|NA|TRBV4-3
TGCGCCAGCAGCCCCGGACCCGCGAACACTGAAGCTTTCTTT
CASSPGPANTEAFF
>TRBJ2-3|NA|NA|TRBV29-1
TGCAGCGCCGGAGACAGTAGCACAGATACGCAGTATTTT
CSAGDSSTDTQYF
>TRBJ1-4|NA|NA|TRBV30
TGTGCCTGGAGTGTACGCCTAACTAATGAAAAACTGTTTTTT
CAWSVRLTNEKLFF
>TRBJ1-2|NA|TRBD1|TRBV19
TGTGCCAGTAGTATCCTTGGGACAGGGAAAAACTATGGCTACACCTTC
CASSILGTGKNYGYTF
>TRBJ1-1|NA|TRBD1|TRBV5-1
TGCGCCAGCAGCGGGGACAGGGGAATGAACACTGAAGCTTTCTTT
CASSGDRGMNTEAFF
>TRBJ2-7|once|NA|TRBV9
TGTGCCAGCAGCGTGGGGGACTTGAGCTACGAGCAGTACTTC
CASSVGDLSYEQYF
>TRBJ2-7|NA|NA|TRBV18
TGTGCCAGCTCACAGATCCAGACAGGTACCTACGAGCAGTACTTC
CASSQIQTGTYEQYF
>TRBJ1-1|NA|NA|TRBV5-1
TGCGCCAGCAGCTTGACAGGAGCCCTTCCGAACACTGAAGCTTTCTTT
CASSLTGALPNTEAFF
>TRBJ2-1|NA|NA|TRBV5-1
TGCGCCAGCAGCCTGACAAGGTCGGAGTTCTTC
CASSLTRSEFF
>TRBJ2-6|NA|NA|TRBV10-3
TGTGCCATCAGCCCGGACCTTGCCTCTGGGGCCAACGTCCTGACTTTC
CAISPDLASGANVLTF
>TRBJ1-2|few|NA|TRBV27
TGTGCCAGCAGTTTGAGGGCAGGGGCCACCGGTGGCTACACCTTC
CASSLRAGATGGYTF
>TRBJ1-5|few|NA|TRBV29-1
TGCAGCGTTGGTCAGGGTTTGAATCAGCCCCAGCATTTT
CSVGQGLNQPQHF
>TRBJ2-2|NA|NA|TRBV6-1
TGTGCCAGCGAAGAACAGACGAACACCGGGGAGCTGTTTTTT
CASEEQTNTGELFF
>TRBJ2-3|NA|NA|TRBV10-3
TGTGCCATCAAGGGCGGGGGCACAGATACGCAGTATTTT
CAIKGGGTDTQYF
>TRBJ2-2|few|NA|TRBV5-1
TGCGCCAGCAGCTTGGCGGCGGGGAACACCGGGGAGCTGTTTTTT
CASSLAAGNTGELFF
>TRBJ2-5|once|NA|TRBV15
TGTGCCACCAGCAGGGAAAGTGGGACCCAGTACTTC
CATSRESGTQYF
>TRBJ2-3|NA|TRBD2|TRBV28
TGTGCCAGCAGTTCGGGACTAGCGGGCCCCACAGATACGCAGTATTTT
CASSSGLAGPTDTQYF
>TRBJ1-3|NA|TRBD1|TRBV30
TGTGCCTGGAGTGTTCAGGGGGCTTCAGGAAACACCATATATTTT
CAWSVQGASGNTIYF
>TRBJ2-1|NA|TRBD2|TRBV5-1
TGCGCCAGCAGCTGGATTAGCGGGTCAGTAAACAATGAGCAGTTCTTC
CASSWISGSVNNEQFF
>TRBJ2-5|NA|TRBD1|TRBV27
TGTGCCAGCAGTCCGCAATCGACAGGGAAAGAGACCCAGTACTTC
CASSPQSTGKETQYF
>TRBJ1-6|few|NA|TRBV18
TGTGCCAGCTCAAGTCCTATGCCACCCCTCCACTTT
CASSSPMPPLHF
>TRBJ1-4|NA|NA|TRBV6-1
TGTGCCAGCACCCGACAGTCTCATTCAAGGGAAAAACTGTTTTTT
CASTRQSHSREKLFF
>TRBJ2-5|NA|NA|TRBV10-3
TGTGCCATCAGTGGACAGGCCCAAGAGACCCAGTACTTC
CAISGQAQETQYF
>TRBJ1-2|NA|TRBD1|TRBV7-2
TGTGCCAGCAGCAAAACAGGGGGCACGAACTATGGCTACACCTTC
CASSKTGGTNYGYTF
>TRBJ2-7|NA|NA|TRBV7-8
TGTGCCAGCTCCTACGACCGGACGCCCTCCTACGAGCAGTACTTC
CASSYDRTPSYEQYF
>TRBJ2-5|NA|NA|TRBV6-6
TGTGCCAGCAGTCCCGGGTGGGAGACCCAGTACTTC
CASSPGWETQYF
>TRBJ1-5|NA|NA|TRBV5-5
TGTGCCAGCAGCTTGCTGTGGGACCAGCCCCAGCATTTT
CASSLLWDQPQHF
>TRBJ2-2|once|TRBD2|TRBV6-5
TGTGCCAGCAGCAGACTAGCGACTAACACCGGGGAGCTGTTTTTT
CASSRLATNTGELFF
>TRBJ1-4|NA|NA|TRBV7-9
TGTGCCAGCAGCCTCCAGGGTTCCCGGGGAGAAAAACTGTTTTTT
CASSLQGSRGEKLFF
>TRBJ1-1|NA|NA|TRBV5-1
TGCGCCAGCAGCCCTGGTGGATCTACTACGAACACTGAAGCTTTCTTT
CASSPGGSTTNTEAFF
>TRBJ2-7|NA|NA|TRBV5-5
TGTGCCAGCAGCTTTAGGGGCGGAGCCTACGAGCAGTACTTC
CASSFRGGAYEQYF
>TRBJ2-3|NA|TRBD2|TRBV5-6
TGTGCCAGCAGCTCCGCCGGACTAGCGGGAGTTATAACAGATACGCAGTATTTT
CASSSAGLAGVITDTQYF
>TRBJ1-1|few|TRBD1|TRBV5-1
TGCGCCAGCAGCTCGTTTTCAACCGGGACAGCCACTGAAGCTTTCTTT
CASSSFSTGTATEAFF
>TRBJ1-1|NA|NA|TRBV2
TGTGCCAGCAGGGACACCCAACGAACTGAAGCTTTCTTT
CASRDTQRTEAFF
>TRBJ2-5|NA|NA|TRBV2
TGTGCCCGTCAGCGGGCACAAGAGACCCAGTACTTC
CARQRAQETQYF
>TRBJ1-1|NA|NA|TRBV6-5
TGTGCCAGCAGTTACTCAACCGTGGTAGGAGACACTGAAGCTTTCTTT
CASSYSTVVGDTEAFF
>TRBJ1-2|NA|NA|TRBV30
TGTGCCCAGCAATTTAACTATGGCTACACCTTC
CAQQFNYGYTF
>TRBJ2-1|NA|NA|TRBV7-9
TGTGCCAGCAGCGGGACCAGGGGGGGACTCTACAATGAGCAGTTCTTC
CASSGTRGGLYNEQFF
>TRBJ1-3|NA|NA|TRBV5-1
TGCGCCAGCAGCTTGGGGGGGAGCTCTGGAAACACCATATATTTT
CASSLGGSSGNTIYF
>TRBJ2-5|once|TRBD2|TRBV6-1
TGTGCCAGCTCCATGGGACTAGCGGAGCAAGAGACCCAGTACTTC
CASSMGLAEQETQYF
>TRBJ1-2|few|NA|TRBV7-8
TGTGCCAGCAGCTTATCAGGGTATGGCTACACCTTC
CASSLSGYGYTF
>TRBJ1-2|NA|TRBD1|TRBV2
TGTGCCAGCAGTTTGGGACAGGGGTTCTATGGCTACACCTTC
CASSLGQGFYGYTF
>TRBJ1-5|NA|NA|TRBV10-3
TGTGCCATCAGTGACCTAAGGGGCAATCAGCCCCAGCATTTT
CAISDLRGNQPQHF
>TRBJ2-2|few|NA|TRBV2
TGTGCCAGTTCTGGGCAGGGATCCCCCGGGGAGCTGTTTTTT
CASSGQGSPGELFF
>TRBJ2-1|few|NA|TRBV25-1
TGTGCCACCACGGGCCTCAGAGTCTACAATGAGCAGTTCTTC
CATTGLRVYNEQFF